This T cell receptor (beta chain) appears in the sequencing data of a study of blood T cells in healthy people across ages. Caucasian individuals from Russia who were healthy and aged about 6 to 100 acted as donors. Then a second PCR, running about 6 to 11 cycles, was carried out with a sample-barcoded 5' primer and a J-beta primer mix. No fewer than 3 million CDR3-containing paired-end reads came from each sample. TCRdb independently ran MiXCR on the 5' RACE reads; one entry per CDR3 protein. This repertoire shows 950,000 to 1,200,000 distinct CDR3 sequences, less than 45% found once; its top ten account for less than 15%. Germline loops: CDR1 MGHRA, CDR2 YSYEKL. The V and J ends lost 4 bases and 5 bases, in that order; junction bases with no gene match: 7. The CDR3 has 15 amino acids.

The sample taken for sequencing was blood. The receptor's source is a man between 18 and 35 years old in good health. This chain joins TRBV4-1 and TRBJ2-1, with 8 nucleotides matching TRBD2. CDR3 protein: CASSRTSGDNNEQFF. CDR3 DNA sequence: TGCGCCAGCAGCCGTACTAGCGGTGATAACAATGAGCAGTTCTTC.